This T cell receptor (beta chain) came from a study of blood T cell repertoires in COVID-19. About the research overall: The United States, Italy and Spain provided the acute and convalescent COVID-19 samples. T cells, B-cell-depleted T cells, or PBMCs supplied cDNA or gDNA.

Source study methods: Amplification of reference gene primers provided the estimated nucleated cell counts. The repertoire was sequenced with immunoSEQ multiplex PCR; TCRdb's copy has only in-frame clones and lacks some. V, J and clone size are those of that table, while D and trimming were read from the DNA. The table includes approximately 80,000 clones, about 90% detected once. The CDR3 consists of 16 residues. Trimming removed 4 bases from V and 1 base from J; junction bases left unmatched: 9. CDR1 is SGHKS, CDR2 YYEKEE, per germline (reference sequence). This clone was observed a few times. V usage is TRBV5-5 and J usage is TRBJ2-3; 7 bases agree with TRBD2. The clonotype was recovered from a human donor in a cohort sampled during active COVID-19. Material for sequencing was peripheral blood. The CDR3 region is CASSVDALAGTDTQYF. Written as DNA, the CDR3 is TGTGCCAGCAGCGTGGATGCCCTAGCGGGCACAGATACGCAGTATTTT.